This section outlines one TCR beta chain sequence together with its context. This clonotype was seen many times. This receptor's antigen is unknown. No much larger clone is present one base from it, and per-base qualities are unavailable. TCR alpha and beta chain libraries were amplified separately from the second PCR step onward. Donor CMV status was determined by IFNgamma production from CD4+ T cells after overnight stimulation of fresh PBMCs with CMV viral lysate. Miltenyi beads were used first to positively select CD4 T cells, and CD8 T cells were then positively selected from the CD4-negative fraction. Cells stained for CD3, CD4, CD8, CD45RA, CD27 and a live/dead dye were sorted on a BD Aria II into four subsets by CD45RA and CD27. Three healthy volunteers provided blood, and each donor's sample was split into CD4 and CD8 T cells and then further divided into four differentiation subsets. About 130 ml of peripheral blood was collected from each donor, and PBMC were isolated from the blood using Ficoll-Paque PLUS density-gradient centrifugation. After sorting, cells were lysed in RLT buffer, RNA was extracted using a Qiagen RNeasy kit, and the extracted RNA was stored at -80 degrees C.

Library preparation used UMI-ligation and nested PCR. To cover both TRBC1 and TRBC2, the beta constant-region primer consisted of an equimolar mix of two oligonucleotides. A single-stranded oligonucleotide bearing the SP2 primer plus a 12-nucleotide UMI was ligated onto the 3' end of the cDNA by T4 RNA ligase 1. The ligated cDNA went through four rounds of PCR with nested alpha and beta constant-region primers together with the SP2 primer. The ligation reaction was kept at 16 degrees C for roughly 19-25 hours. PCR2 was usually performed as a SYBR Green qPCR and halted at a preset threshold so that over-amplification would not occur. Every purification after the first one was done using Agencourt AMPure XP magnetic beads. Library amounts were measured by Qubit and library quality was assessed on a TapeStation, where the main peak was expected at around 650 bp. Sequencing of the pooled libraries was done on an Illumina MiSeq using v2 2x251 paired-end kits, which typically yielded roughly 0.9-2.1 million reads per sample. Libraries were pooled at 4 nM per sample, and roughly 5-8% PhiX was added to improve cluster recognition. As for the original processing: V and J genes were assigned to Demultiplexor-processed FASTQ reads by Decombinator through tag matching, with a single base-pair mismatch being allowed. Collapsinator used UMIs to correct both sequencing errors and frequency errors arising from PCR heterogeneity. TCRs were translated and CDR3s were extracted from the conserved cysteine to the FGXG phenylalanine by CDR3Translator, with non-productive sequences being flagged. Gini, Shannon entropy and inverse Simpson indices were calculated on repertoires subsampled to equal numbers of UMI-defined TCRs. Within the linear range, a power law was fitted by maximum likelihood to the distributions of clonotype abundance. On one naive CD8 sample, the pipeline and MIGEC gave similar UMI counts, unique TCR numbers and clonal distributions. The repertoires were searched for 7,000 to 8,000 CMV-associated CDR3 sequences that had been compiled from VDJdb and a published dataset. Starting from the raw public reads, TCRdb applied fastp trimming at Q25, assembled clones with MiXCR and retained in-frame beta chains. CDR3 protein sequences are deduplicated, and each keeps its most common genes and DNA. In this record, the V and J calls reflect TCRdb's handling and not the investigators' own analysis. The sample table contains about 21,000 distinct CDR3 sequences; only one count was recorded for approximately 11% of them. The top ten constitute roughly 18% of the sample.

The data derive from a study of naive and memory T cell subsets (dated by TCRdb to 2016 to 2017). A note on the overall study: The study applied an open-source, UMI-based TCR alpha and beta sequencing pipeline to sorted naive and memory peripheral blood T cell subsets. IgG serology results and the functional CMV T cell responses were in complete agreement. RNA was DNase-treated and reverse transcribed with TCR constant-region primers, mostly using SuperScript III. The paper as a whole reports these results and caveats: RNA-based TCR counts may be affected by expression changes linked to T cell activation and differentiation. After error correction, over 85% of naive TCR sequences appeared only once, giving much steeper abundance distributions than memory subsets. In both CD4 and CD8 cells, a rise in Gini index and a fall in Shannon and inverse Simpson diversity were observed from naive through CM, EM and EMRA. TCR abundance followed a power law with an exponent that was different for naive and memory subsets but consistent across the three individuals. No ground truth was available to validate the repertoire findings for the naive and memory subsets. A clonotype was defined as a single alpha or beta chain sequence rather than as a paired alpha/beta receptor.

Cut back by 3 bases and 0 bases, the V and J ends lie 9 bases apart. The CDR3 numbers 15 residues from cysteine through phenylalanine. Only CDR3 DNA remains: 45 bases, in frame from the first base. According to the germline V gene (reference sequence), CDR1 reads MNHEY and CDR2 reads SMNVEV. The material sequenced was central memory CD8+ T cells from blood. The sample's cell subset or site label is to be understood as: central memory, CD45RA- CD27+. This TCR was sampled from a human donor in good health. This receptor chain uses TRBV27 and TRBJ2-1; D gene: possibly TRBD2, on 5 matching bases. The nucleotide sequence reads TGTGCCAGCAGTTTTGAAGGGAGCTCCTACAATGAGCAGTTCTTC. This is translated as CASSFEGSSYNEQFF.